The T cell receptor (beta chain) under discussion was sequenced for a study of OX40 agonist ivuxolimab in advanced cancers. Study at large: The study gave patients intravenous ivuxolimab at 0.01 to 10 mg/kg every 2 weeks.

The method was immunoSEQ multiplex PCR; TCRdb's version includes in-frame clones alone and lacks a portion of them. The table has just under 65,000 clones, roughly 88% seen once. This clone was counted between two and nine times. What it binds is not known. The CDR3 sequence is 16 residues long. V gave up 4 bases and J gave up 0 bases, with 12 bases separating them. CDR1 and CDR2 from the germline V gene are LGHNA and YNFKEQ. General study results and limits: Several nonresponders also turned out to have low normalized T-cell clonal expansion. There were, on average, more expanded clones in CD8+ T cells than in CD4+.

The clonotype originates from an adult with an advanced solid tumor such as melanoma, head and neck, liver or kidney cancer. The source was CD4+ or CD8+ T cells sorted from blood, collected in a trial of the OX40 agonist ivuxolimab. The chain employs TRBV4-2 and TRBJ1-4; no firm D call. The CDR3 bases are TGTGCCAGCAGCCTTGACGGAATTACAACTAATGAAAAACTGTTTTTT. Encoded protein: CASSLDGITTNEKLFF.